This T cell receptor (beta chain) is from a study of blood T cell repertoires in COVID-19. Looking at the study overall: Nucleic acid was either cDNA or gDNA, and it came from T cells, B-cell-depleted T cells, or PBMCs.

V shed 5 bases, J shed 1 base, and the junction held 2 bases outside the gene matches. Germline CDR1 and CDR2: GTSNPN and SVGIG (reference sequence). The CDR3 length is 12 residues. The table came from immunoSEQ multiplex PCR; TCRdb's copy has only in-frame clones and leaves some out. The data contain over 55,000 clones, approximately 85% of them singletons. The V gene is TRBV30, the J gene TRBJ2-7, with TRBD1 identical over 7 bases. Material for sequencing was peripheral blood. The origin of this receptor is a human donor in a cohort sampled during active COVID-19. The CDR3 protein is CAWDRVSYEQYF. In DNA form, the CDR3 reads TGTGCCTGGGACAGGGTTTCCTACGAGCAGTACTTC.